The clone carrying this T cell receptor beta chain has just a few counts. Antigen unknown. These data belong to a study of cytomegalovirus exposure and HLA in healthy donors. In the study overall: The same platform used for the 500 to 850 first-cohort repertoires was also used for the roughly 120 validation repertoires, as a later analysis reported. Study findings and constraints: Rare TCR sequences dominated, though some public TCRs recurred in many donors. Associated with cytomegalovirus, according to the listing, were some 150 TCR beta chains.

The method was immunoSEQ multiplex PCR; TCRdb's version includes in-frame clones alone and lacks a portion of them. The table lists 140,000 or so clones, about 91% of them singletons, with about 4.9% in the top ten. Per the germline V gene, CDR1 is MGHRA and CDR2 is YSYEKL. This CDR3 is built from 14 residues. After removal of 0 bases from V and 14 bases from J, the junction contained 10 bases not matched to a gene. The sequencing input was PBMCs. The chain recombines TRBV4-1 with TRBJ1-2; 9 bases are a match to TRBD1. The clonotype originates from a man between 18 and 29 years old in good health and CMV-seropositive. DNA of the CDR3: TGCGCCAGCAGCCAAGATGAGAGGGGGACAGGGAGGACCTTC. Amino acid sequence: CASSQDERGTGRTF.